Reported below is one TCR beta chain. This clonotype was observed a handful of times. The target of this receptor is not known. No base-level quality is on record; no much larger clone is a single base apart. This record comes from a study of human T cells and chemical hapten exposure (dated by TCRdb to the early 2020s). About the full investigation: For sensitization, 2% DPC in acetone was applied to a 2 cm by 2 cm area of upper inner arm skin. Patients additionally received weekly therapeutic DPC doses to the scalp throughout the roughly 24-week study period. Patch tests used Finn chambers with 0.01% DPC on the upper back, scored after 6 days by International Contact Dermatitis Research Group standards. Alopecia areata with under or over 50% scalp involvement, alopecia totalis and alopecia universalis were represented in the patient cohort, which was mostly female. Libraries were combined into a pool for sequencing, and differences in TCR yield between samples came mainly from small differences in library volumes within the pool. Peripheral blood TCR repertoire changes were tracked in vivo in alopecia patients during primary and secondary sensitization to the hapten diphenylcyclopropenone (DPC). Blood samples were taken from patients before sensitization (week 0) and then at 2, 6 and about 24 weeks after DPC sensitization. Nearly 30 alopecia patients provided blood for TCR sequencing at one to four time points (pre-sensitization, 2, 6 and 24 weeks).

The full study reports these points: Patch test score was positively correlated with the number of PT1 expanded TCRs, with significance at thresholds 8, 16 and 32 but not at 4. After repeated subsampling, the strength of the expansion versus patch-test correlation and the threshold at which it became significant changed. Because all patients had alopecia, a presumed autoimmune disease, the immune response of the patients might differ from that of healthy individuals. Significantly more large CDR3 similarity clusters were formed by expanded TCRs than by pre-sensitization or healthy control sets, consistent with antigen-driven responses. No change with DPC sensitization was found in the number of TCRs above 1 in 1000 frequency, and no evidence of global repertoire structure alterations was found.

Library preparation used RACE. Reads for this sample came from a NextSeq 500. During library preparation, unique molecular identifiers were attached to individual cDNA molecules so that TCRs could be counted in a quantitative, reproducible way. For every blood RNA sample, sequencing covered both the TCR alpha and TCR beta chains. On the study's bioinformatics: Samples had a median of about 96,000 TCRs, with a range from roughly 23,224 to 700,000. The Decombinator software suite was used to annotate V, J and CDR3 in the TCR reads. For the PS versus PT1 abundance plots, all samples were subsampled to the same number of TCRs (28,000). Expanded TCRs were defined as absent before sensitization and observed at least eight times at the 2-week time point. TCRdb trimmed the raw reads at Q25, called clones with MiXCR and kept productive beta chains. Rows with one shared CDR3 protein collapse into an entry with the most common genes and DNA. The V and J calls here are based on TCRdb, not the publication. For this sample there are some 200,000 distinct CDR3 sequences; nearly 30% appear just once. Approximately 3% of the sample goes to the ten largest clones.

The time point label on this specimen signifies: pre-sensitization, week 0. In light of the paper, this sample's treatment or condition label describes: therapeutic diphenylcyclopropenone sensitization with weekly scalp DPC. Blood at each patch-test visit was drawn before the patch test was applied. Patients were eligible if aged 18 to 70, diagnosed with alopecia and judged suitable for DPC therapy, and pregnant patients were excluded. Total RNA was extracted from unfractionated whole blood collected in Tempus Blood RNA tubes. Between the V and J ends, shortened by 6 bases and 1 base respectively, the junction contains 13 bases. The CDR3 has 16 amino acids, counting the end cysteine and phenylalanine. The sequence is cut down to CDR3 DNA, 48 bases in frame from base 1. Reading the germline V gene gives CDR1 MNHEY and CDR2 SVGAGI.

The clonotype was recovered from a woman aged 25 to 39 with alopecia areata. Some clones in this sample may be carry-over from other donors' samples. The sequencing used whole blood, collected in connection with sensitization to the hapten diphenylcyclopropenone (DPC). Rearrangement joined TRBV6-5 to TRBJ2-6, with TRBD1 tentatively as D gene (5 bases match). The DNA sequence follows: TGTGCCAGCAGCCCAGCACAGGCATCTGGGGCCAACGTCCTGACTTTC. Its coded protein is CASSPAQASGANVLTF.